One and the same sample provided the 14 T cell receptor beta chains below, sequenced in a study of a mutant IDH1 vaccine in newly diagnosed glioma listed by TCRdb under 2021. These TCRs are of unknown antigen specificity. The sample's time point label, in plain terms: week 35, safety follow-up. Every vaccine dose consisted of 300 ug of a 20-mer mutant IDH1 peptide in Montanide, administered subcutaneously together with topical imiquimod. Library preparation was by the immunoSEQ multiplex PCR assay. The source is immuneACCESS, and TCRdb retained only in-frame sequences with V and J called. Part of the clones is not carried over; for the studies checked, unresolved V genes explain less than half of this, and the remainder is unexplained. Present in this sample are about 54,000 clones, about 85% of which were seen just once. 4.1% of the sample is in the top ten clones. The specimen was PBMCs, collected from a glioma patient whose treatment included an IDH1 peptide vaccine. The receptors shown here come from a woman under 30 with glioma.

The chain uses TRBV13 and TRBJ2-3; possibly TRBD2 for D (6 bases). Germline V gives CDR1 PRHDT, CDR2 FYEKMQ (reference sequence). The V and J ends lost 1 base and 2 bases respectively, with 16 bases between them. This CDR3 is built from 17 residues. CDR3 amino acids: CASSLEAGRIFTDTQYF. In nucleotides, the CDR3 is TGTGCCAGCAGCTTAGAGGCGGGAAGGATTTTCACAGATACGCAGTATTTT.

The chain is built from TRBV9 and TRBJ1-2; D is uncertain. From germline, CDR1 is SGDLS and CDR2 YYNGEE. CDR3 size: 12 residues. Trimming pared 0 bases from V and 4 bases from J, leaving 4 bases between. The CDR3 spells CASSVAGYGYTF. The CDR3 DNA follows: TGTGCCAGCAGCGTAGCTGGCTATGGCTACACCTTC.

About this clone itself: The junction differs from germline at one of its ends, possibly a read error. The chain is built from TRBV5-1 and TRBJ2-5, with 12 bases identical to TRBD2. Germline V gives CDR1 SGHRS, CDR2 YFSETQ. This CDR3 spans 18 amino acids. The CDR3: CASSLAPTSGRVQGTQYF. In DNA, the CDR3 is TGCGCCAGCAGCTTGGCCCCGACTAGCGGGAGAGTTCAAGGGACCCAGTACTTC. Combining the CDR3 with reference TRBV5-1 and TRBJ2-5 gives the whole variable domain KAGVTQTPRYLIKTRGQQVTLSCSPISGHRSVSWYQQTPGQGLQFLFEYFSETQRNKGNFPGRFSGRQFSNSRSEMNVSTLELGDSALYLCASSLAPTSGRVQGTQYFGPGTRLLVL.

CDR3 in DNA: TGCGCCAGCAGCTTGGTAGAGATCGGGGAGCTGTTTTTT. This gives the protein CASSLVEIGELFF. V and J are TRBV5-1 and TRBJ2-2; D gene unclear. Germline assignment: CDR1 SGHRS and CDR2 YFSETQ. V was clipped by 0 bases and J by 7 bases, with 7 bases between them. The CDR3 is made up of 13 amino acids.

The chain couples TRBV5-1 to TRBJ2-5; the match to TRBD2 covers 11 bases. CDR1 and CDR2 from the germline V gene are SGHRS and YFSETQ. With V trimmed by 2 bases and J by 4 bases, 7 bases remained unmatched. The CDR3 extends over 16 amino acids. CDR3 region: CASSLSGLAGPETQYF. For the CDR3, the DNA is TGCGCCAGCAGCTTAAGTGGACTAGCGGGCCCAGAGACCCAGTACTTC.

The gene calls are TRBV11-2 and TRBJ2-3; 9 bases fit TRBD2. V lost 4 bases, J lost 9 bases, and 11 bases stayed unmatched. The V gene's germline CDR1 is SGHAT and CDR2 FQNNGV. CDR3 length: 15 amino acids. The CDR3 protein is CASSSLGGRAWTQYF. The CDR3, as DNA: TGTGCCAGCAGCTCCCTAGGCGGGAGGGCCTGGACGCAGTATTTT.

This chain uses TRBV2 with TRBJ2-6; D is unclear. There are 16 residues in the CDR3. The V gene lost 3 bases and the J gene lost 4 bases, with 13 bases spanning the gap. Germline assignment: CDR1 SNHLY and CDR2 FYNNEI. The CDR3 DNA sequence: TGTGCCAGCAGTGATAACCCCCGCGCGGGGGCCAACGTCCTGACTTTC. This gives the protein CASSDNPRAGANVLTF.

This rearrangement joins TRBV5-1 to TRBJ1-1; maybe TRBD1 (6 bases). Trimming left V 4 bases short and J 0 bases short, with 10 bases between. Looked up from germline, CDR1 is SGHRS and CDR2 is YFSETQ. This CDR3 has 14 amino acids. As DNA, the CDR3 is TGCGCCAGCAGCAGGACAGCCCTGAACACTGAAGCTTTCTTT. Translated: CASSRTALNTEAFF.

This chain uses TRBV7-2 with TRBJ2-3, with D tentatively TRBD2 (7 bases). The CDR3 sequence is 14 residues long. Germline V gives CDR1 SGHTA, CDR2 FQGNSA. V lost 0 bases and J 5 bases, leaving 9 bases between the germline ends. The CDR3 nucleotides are TGTGCCAGCAGCTTAGCGCGGGGGCAAGATACGCAGTATTTT. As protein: CASSLARGQDTQYF.

In DNA, the CDR3 is TGTGCCAGCAGCCTCAAGGGGGGGGGTGTTCGGAACACTGAAGCTTTCTTT. Its protein is CASSLKGGGVRNTEAFF. The J gene is TRBJ1-1, the V gene TRBV4-2; D possibly corresponds to TRBD1 (6 bases). The CDR3 runs to 17 residues. Germline-derived CDR1 and CDR2 are LGHNA and YNFKEQ. The V end lost 4 bases, the J end lost 1 base, and 19 bases lay between the germline ends.

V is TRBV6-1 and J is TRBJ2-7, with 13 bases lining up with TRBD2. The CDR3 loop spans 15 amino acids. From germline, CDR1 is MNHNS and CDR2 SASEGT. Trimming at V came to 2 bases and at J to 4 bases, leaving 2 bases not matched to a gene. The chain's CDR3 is CASSERTSGSYEQYF. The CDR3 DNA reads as TGTGCCAGCAGTGAACGGACTAGCGGGAGTTACGAGCAGTACTTC.

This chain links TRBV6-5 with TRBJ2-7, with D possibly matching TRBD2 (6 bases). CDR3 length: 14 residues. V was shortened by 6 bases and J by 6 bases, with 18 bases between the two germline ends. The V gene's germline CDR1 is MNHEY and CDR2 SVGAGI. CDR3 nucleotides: TGTGCCAGCAGAGACGGGACTTTGAGTGGCGAGCAGTACTTC. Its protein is CASRDGTLSGEQYF.

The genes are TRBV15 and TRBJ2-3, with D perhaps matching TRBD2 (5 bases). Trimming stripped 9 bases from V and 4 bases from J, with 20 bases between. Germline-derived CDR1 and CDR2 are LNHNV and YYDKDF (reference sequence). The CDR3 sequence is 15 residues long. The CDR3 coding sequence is TGTGCCACGGCCCCTCAGAGGGCAAAGGCAGATACGCAGTATTTT. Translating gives CATAPQRAKADTQYF.

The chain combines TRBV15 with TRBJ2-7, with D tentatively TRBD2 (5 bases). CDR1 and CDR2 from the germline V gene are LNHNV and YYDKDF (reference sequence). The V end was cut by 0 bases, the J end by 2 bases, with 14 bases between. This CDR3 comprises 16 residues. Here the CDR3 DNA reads TGTGCCACCAGCAGAGATGCGGGCGGGCTAGCCTACGAGCAGTACTTC. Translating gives CATSRDAGGLAYEQYF.